This TCR beta chain was identified in a study of identical twins. This clonotype was observed at least ten times. Its specificity is unknown. The CDR3 sequence is 17 residues long. V shed 4 bases, J shed 0 bases, and the junction held 8 bases outside the gene matches. The germline gives CDR1 LNHNV, CDR2 YYDKDF (reference sequence). TCRdb reprocessed the 5' RACE reads via MiXCR and lists one record per CDR3 protein. The table includes 500,000 to 700,000 distinct CDR3 sequences, just over 7% detected once. Study results and limitations: The study found that models underestimated out-of-frame TCR alpha sharing in monozygotic twins. The more abundant beta clonotypes in cord blood had fewer insertions, and memory repertoires did not show this. The same donors were not followed; conclusions instead depended on cross-sectional statistical analysis.

This sample was also put to use in a study of yellow fever vaccine responses in identical twins.

The TCR originated in a young woman in good health. The gene calls are TRBV15 and TRBJ1-1, with 10 bases fitting TRBD1. Sequencing was done on a sample of PBMCs. CDR3 sequence: CATSKGQGTIMNTEAFF. The CDR3 DNA reads as TGTGCCACCAGCAAGGGACAGGGGACGATCATGAACACTGAAGCTTTCTTT.